The rows below give T cell receptor beta chains drawn from one sample of a study of breast tumors, draining lymph nodes, adjacent tissues. MiXCR, applied by TCRdb to the multiplex PCR reads, yields one record per CDR3 protein. The sample has around 230,000 distinct CDR3 sequences, approximately 30% seen once. The sample was axillary lymph node tissue. These receptors were obtained from a female donor with breast cancer. Some clones in this sample may be carry-over from other donors' samples. The CDR3 runs from the conserved cysteine through the conserved F or W. D genes are given only for firm matches. The size of a clone is reported for some rows only, either as once, few or many, or as a class for expanded clones.

clone_size	d_call	v_call	j_call	cdr3_aa	cdr3_nt
many	TRBD2	TRBV19	TRBJ2-3	CASSIGGGPTDTQYF	TGTGCCAGTAGTATTGGGGGAGGGCCGACAGATACGCAGTATTTT
many	.	TRBV10-3	TRBJ1-4	CAISERGSTNEKLFF	TGTGCCATCAGTGAAAGGGGCTCAACTAATGAAAAACTGTTTTTT
many	TRBD2	TRBV28	TRBJ2-3	CASSSWTSGITDTQYF	TGTGCCAGCAGTTCATGGACTAGCGGCATCACAGATACGCAGTATTTT
many	.	TRBV9	TRBJ1-6	CASSEGSLNSPLHF	TGTGCCAGCAGCGAGGGGAGCCTTAATTCACCCCTCCACTTT
many	.	TRBV2	TRBJ2-5	CASSLLSRTDQETQYF	TGTGCCAGCAGCCTCCTAAGCCGGACGGATCAAGAGACCCAGTACTTC
many	.	TRBV3-1	TRBJ2-5	CASNRQQETQYF	TGTGCCAGCAATAGACAGCAAGAGACCCAGTACTTC
.	TRBD2	TRBV20-1	TRBJ2-5	CSVLAEETQYF	TGCAGTGTGCTAGCGGAAGAGACCCAGTACTTC
many	.	TRBV7-8	TRBJ2-5	CASSLGGIQETQYF	TGTGCCAGCAGCTTAGGAGGAATCCAAGAGACCCAGTACTTC
.	TRBD1	TRBV10-2	TRBJ1-2	CASWHGQGALGYTF	TGCGCCAGCTGGCACGGACAGGGGGCACTTGGCTACACCTTC
few	.	TRBV7-2	TRBJ2-2	CASSLDGVPGATGELFF	TGTGCCAGCAGCTTAGACGGGGTACCGGGGGCGACCGGGGAGCTGTTTTTT
many	TRBD2	TRBV4-2	TRBJ2-7	CASSQARASGIYEQYF	TGTGCCAGCAGCCAAGCTAGGGCTAGCGGGATCTACGAGCAGTACTTC
.	.	TRBV15	TRBJ2-1	CATSSDVLSEQFF	TGTGCCACCAGCAGTGACGTACTATCTGAGCAGTTCTTC
many	.	TRBV9	TRBJ2-3	CASSPSGGRTDTQYF	TGTGCCAGCAGCCCCTCGGGCGGTCGCACAGATACGCAGTATTTT
many	.	TRBV11-1	TRBJ2-3	CASSLSPYLTDTQYF	TGTGCCAGCAGCTTAAGTCCATACCTCACAGATACGCAGTATTTT
.	.	TRBV2	TRBJ2-5	CASGAAGATQETQYF	TGTGCCAGCGGTGCGGCGGGTGCAACCCAAGAGACCCAGTACTTC
.	.	TRBV10-3	TRBJ1-4	CAIRDGPGEKLFF	TGTGCCATCAGAGATGGGCCAGGTGAAAAACTGTTTTTT
many	.	TRBV4-1	TRBJ2-7	CASSQELVYEQYF	TGCGCCAGCAGCCAAGAACTGGTCTACGAGCAGTACTTC
.	.	TRBV29-1	TRBJ2-1	CSAYIRERIHEQFF	TGCAGCGCCTACATCCGGGAGAGGATCCATGAGCAGTTCTTC
few	.	TRBV27	TRBJ2-1	CASSLSQYREQFF	TGTGCCAGCAGTTTATCTCAGTATCGCGAGCAGTTCTTC
.	TRBD2	TRBV6-1	TRBJ2-1	CASSRGGRGHNEQFF	TGTGCCAGCAGTCGGGGCGGGAGGGGCCACAATGAGCAGTTCTTC
many	.	TRBV5-5	TRBJ2-2	CASSFTSGGAGELFF	TGTGCCAGCAGCTTCACTTCTGGAGGAGCCGGGGAGCTGTTTTTT
.	TRBD2	TRBV20-1	TRBJ2-1	CSATGTSIHNEQFF	TGCAGTGCCACGGGGACTAGCATCCACAATGAGCAGTTCTTC
many	TRBD2	TRBV4-1	TRBJ2-2	CASSQDPELAAVELFF	TGCGCCAGCAGCCAAGATCCGGAACTAGCGGCGGTGGAGCTGTTTTTT
once	.	TRBV12-5	TRBJ1-2	CASGYQVDYGYTF	TGTGCTAGTGGTTACCAAGTGGACTATGGCTACACCTTC
many	.	TRBV6-1	TRBJ1-5	CASSEYQGPDQPQHF	TGTGCCAGCAGTGAATACCAGGGGCCGGATCAGCCCCAGCATTTT
many	.	TRBV11-2	TRBJ2-1	CASSSSTGRDEQFF	TGTGCCAGCAGCTCGTCGACAGGAAGGGATGAGCAGTTCTTC
.	.	TRBV7-2	TRBJ1-3	CASSRSGAHYGYTIYF	TGTGCCAGCAGCCGCTCAGGGGCGCACTATGGCTACACCATATATTTT
many	.	TRBV30	TRBJ1-4	CAWGKTVEKLFF	TGTGCCTGGGGGAAGACCGTCGAGAAACTGTTTTTT
many	TRBD2	TRBV20-1	TRBJ2-7	CSAQAGGYEQYF	TGCAGTGCCCAAGCGGGAGGGTACGAGCAGTACTTC
many	TRBD1	TRBV5-1	TRBJ1-6	CASSTKTGSPLHF	TGCGCCAGCAGCACCAAGACAGGGTCACCCCTCCACTTT
many	.	TRBV19	TRBJ2-1	CASSPRLGGGDEQFF	TGTGCCAGTAGTCCACGACTGGGTGGGGGCGATGAGCAGTTCTTC
many	TRBD1	TRBV5-1	TRBJ2-7	CASSLVGTGGYEQYF	TGCGCCAGCAGCTTAGTGGGAACAGGGGGTTACGAGCAGTACTTC
few	.	TRBV28	TRBJ1-2	CASTRTANYGYTF	TGTGCCAGCACCAGGACAGCTAACTATGGCTACACCTTC
many	.	TRBV11-2	TRBJ1-3	CASSLVGEFSGNTIYF	TGTGCCAGCAGCTTAGTGGGTGAATTCTCTGGAAACACCATATATTTT
many	.	TRBV5-4	TRBJ2-3	CASSPVRGGDISDTQYF	TGTGCCAGCAGCCCGGTGAGGGGGGGGGATATTTCAGATACGCAGTATTTT
.	.	TRBV20-1	TRBJ2-1	CSARDLDEQFF	TGCAGTGCTAGAGACCTGGATGAGCAGTTCTTC
many	.	TRBV9	TRBJ1-4	CASSGGKGPEKLFF	TGTGCCAGCAGCGGAGGGAAGGGACCCGAAAAACTGTTTTTT
many	.	TRBV5-8	TRBJ1-2	CASSPSYTGNYGYTF	TGTGCCAGCAGCCCTTCTTACACAGGGAACTATGGCTACACCTTC
.	.	TRBV9	TRBJ1-3	CASTGTGNTIYF	TGTGCCAGCACCGGGACTGGAAACACCATATATTTT
.	.	TRBV27	TRBJ1-4	CASRLFGQKTNEKLFF	TGTGCCAGCAGACTCTTTGGACAGAAAACTAATGAAAAACTGTTTTTT
many	TRBD2	TRBV20-1	TRBJ2-2	CSARVGGSSGELFF	TGCAGTGCTAGGGTGGGCGGGAGCTCCGGGGAGCTGTTTTTT
many	TRBD2	TRBV24-1	TRBJ2-1	CATSDQPTGGIGQFF	TGTGCCACCAGTGACCAGCCTACGGGGGGAATCGGGCAGTTCTTC
.	TRBD1	TRBV5-6	TRBJ2-3	CASSFTGAPDTQYF	TGTGCCAGCAGCTTTACAGGGGCTCCAGATACGCAGTATTTT
.	.	TRBV29-1	TRBJ1-2	CTGRGSANYGYTF	TGCACCGGGCGGGGATCAGCTAACTATGGCTACACCTTC
many	.	TRBV5-1	TRBJ2-6	CASSLASVSSGANVLTF	TGCGCCAGCAGCTTGGCCTCAGTTAGCTCTGGGGCCAACGTCCTGACTTTC
.	.	TRBV24-1	TRBJ1-5	CATPHLTGISGVFWPQHF	.
.	TRBD1	TRBV7-8	TRBJ2-5	CASSFRTGGAQETQYF	TGTGCCAGCAGCTTCCGGACAGGGGGCGCGCAAGAGACCCAGTACTTC
.	TRBD2	TRBV18	TRBJ2-2	CASSQTSGNTGELFF	TGTGCCAGCTCACAGACTAGCGGAAACACCGGGGAGCTGTTTTTT
many	TRBD2	TRBV6-1	TRBJ2-7	CASRERGAGLGTYEQYF	TGTGCCAGCAGGGAGCGTGGGGCGGGACTAGGGACCTACGAGCAGTACTTC
many	TRBD1	TRBV11-2	TRBJ2-7	CASSLEGQPRYEQYF	TGTGCCAGCAGCTTAGAGGGACAGCCACGTTACGAGCAGTACTTC
many	.	TRBV18	TRBJ1-4	CASSPGLSEKLFF	TGTGCCAGCTCACCAGGGCTCAGTGAAAAACTGTTTTTT
many	.	TRBV6-4	TRBJ2-1	CASSDPHTTKQFF	TGTGCCAGCAGTGACCCCCATACGACTAAGCAGTTCTTC